These 21 T cell receptor beta chains came from one sample sequenced in a study of blood T cell repertoires in COVID-19. Measured with immunoSEQ multiplex PCR; TCRdb has only the in-frame clones, and not every one. The data show 95,000 to 150,000 clones, with about 89% seen just once and just under 30% held by the top ten. The sample was peripheral blood. The receptor source for this set is a woman in her 70s with acute or convalescent COVID-19.

This clone was counted once. The CDR3 coding sequence is TGTGCCAGCAGCCCTACCACAGGGGCCGGGGGCTACACCTTC. Translated, it gives CASSPTTGAGGYTF. The V call is TRBV28, the J call TRBJ1-2; TRBD1 matches at 7 bases. This CDR3 has 14 residues. Trimming cost V 6 bases and J 8 bases; bases outside gene matches: 12. The germline V gene has CDR1 MDHEN and CDR2 SYDVKM.

The V call is TRBV9, the J call TRBJ2-7; D is perhaps TRBD1 (6 bases). V lost 1 base and J 0 bases, leaving 8 bases between the germline ends. This CDR3 comprises 14 residues. Germline CDR1 reads SGDLS; CDR2 reads YYNGEE. CDR3 sequence reads: CASSVQGSSYEQYF. CDR3 DNA: TGTGCCAGCAGCGTACAGGGGAGCTCCTACGAGCAGTACTTC.

This chain connects TRBV28 to TRBJ1-2; D gene ambiguous. V was shortened by 4 bases and J by 8 bases, with 17 bases between the two germline ends. Germline CDR1 reads MDHEN; CDR2 reads SYDVKM. The CDR3 spans 14 residues. Here the CDR3 reads CASSSPHMAKGYTF. For the CDR3, the DNA is TGTGCCAGCAGTTCGCCCCACATGGCCAAAGGCTACACCTTC.

In this sample, this clone turned up a few times. The chain joins TRBV6-6 to TRBJ1-5, with 8 nucleotides matching TRBD1. CDR3 size: 13 residues. CDR1 MNHNY and CDR2 SVGAGI come from the germline V gene (reference sequence). J was trimmed by 7 bases and V by 7 bases; bases with no gene match: 6. CDR3 protein: CASTETGAQPQHF. The CDR3 nucleotides read TGTGCCAGCACCGAGACAGGGGCCCAGCCCCAGCATTTT.

The V gene is TRBV7-2, the J gene TRBJ1-1, with a weak D call TRBD1 (6 bases). The CDR3 is made up of 16 amino acids. The V gene's germline CDR1 is SGHTA and CDR2 FQGNSA. V was shortened by 5 bases and J by 0 bases, with 16 bases between the two germline ends. CDR3 bases: TGTGCCAGCAGCCGTCAACAGGGCCGGATGAACACTGAAGCTTTCTTT. This codes for CASSRQQGRMNTEAFF.

This chain joins TRBV7-8 and TRBJ1-5, with D unclear. This CDR3 region has 15 residues. Germline-derived CDR1 and CDR2 are SGHVS and FQNEAQ. V was trimmed by 4 bases and J by 3 bases, leaving 13 bases between them. CDR3 loop: CASSSNSGFNQPQHF. In DNA, the CDR3 is TGTGCCAGCAGCTCAAATTCGGGGTTCAATCAGCCCCAGCATTTT.

This clone was counted a few times. This chain joins TRBV6-5 and TRBJ2-7, with a weak D call TRBD1 (6 bases). Trimming left V 7 bases short and J 9 bases short, with 13 bases between. The CDR3 consists of 11 residues. Per the germline V gene, CDR1 is MNHEY and CDR2 is SVGAGI. In DNA, the CDR3 is TGTGCCAGCAATGTACAGGGCGTGCAGTACTTC. Amino acid sequence: CASNVQGVQYF.

This clone was counted a single time. The chain has TRBV2 and TRBJ2-5; TRBD1 matches 8 bases. V lost 0 bases, J lost 8 bases, and 5 bases stayed unmatched. Germline loops: CDR1 SNHLY, CDR2 FYNNEI. This CDR3 contains 14 residues. The CDR3: CASSEAGQAGTQYF. The CDR3 coding sequence is TGTGCCAGCAGTGAAGCGGGACAGGCGGGTACCCAGTACTTC.

This clone is a singleton in its sample. The chain carries TRBV21-1 and TRBJ2-7; TRBD1, as called in the table, went unchecked against the DNA. TRBV21-1 is described as a pseudogene. The CDR3 extends over 16 amino acids. The CDR3 coding sequence is TGTGCCAGCAGCAAAACGTCGGAAGACAGGGCTTACGAGCAGTACTTC. As protein: CASSKTSEDRAYEQYF.

The chain recombines TRBV10-1 with TRBJ2-3; tentatively, D is TRBD2 (6 bases). The ends were cut back, 6 bases at V and 0 bases at J, with 10 bases in the middle. The germline V gene encodes CDR1 WNHNN and CDR2 SYGVQD (reference sequence). The length of the CDR3 is 14 residues. The CDR3 DNA follows: TGCGCCAGCAGATCAGGAGGGAGCACAGATACGCAGTATTTT. Amino acids: CASRSGGSTDTQYF.

V and J are TRBV9 and TRBJ1-1, with 8 bases aligning to TRBD1. CDR3 length equals 14 residues. The germline V gene has CDR1 SGDLS and CDR2 YYNGEE. V was pared by 4 bases and J by 5 bases, with 7 bases of the junction left unmatched. The CDR3 spells CASSLGQGGTEAFF. The CDR3 region has the DNA TGTGCCAGCAGCCTCGGACAGGGAGGGACTGAAGCTTTCTTT.

A single count supports this clone. The chain joins TRBV19 to TRBJ2-7, with TRBD2 identical over 8 bases. Looked up from germline, CDR1 is LNHDA and CDR2 is SQIVND (reference sequence). The CDR3 runs 17 residues. V shed 5 bases, J shed 5 bases, and the junction held 17 bases outside the gene matches. The CDR3, as DNA: TGTGCCAGTAGTGGCTTTGGGTATGCGGGGGGCCCTCACGAGCAGTACTTC. Residues: CASSGFGYAGGPHEQYF.

This chain connects TRBV5-1 to TRBJ2-1, with TRBD1 matching 7 bases. This CDR3 is 17 amino acids long. J gave up 0 bases and V 3 bases, and 9 bases lay outside the gene matches. The germline CDR1 and CDR2 sequences are SGHRS and YFSETQ. The CDR3 loop reads CASSSAPTGSSYNEQFF. For the CDR3, the DNA is TGCGCCAGCAGCTCCGCCCCGACAGGGAGCTCCTACAATGAGCAGTTCTTC.

The chain carries TRBV6-6 and TRBJ1-2, with D perhaps matching TRBD1 (6 bases). This CDR3 has 16 residues. Germline values: CDR1 MNHNY, CDR2 SVGAGI (reference sequence). Between the trimmed V and J ends, which lost 2 bases and 7 bases, there was a span of 20 bases. For the CDR3, the DNA is TGTGCCAGCAGTTACAGCCGGGACACCTCAGGAGGTGGCTACACCTTC. This codes for CASSYSRDTSGGGYTF.

This chain connects TRBV10-3 to TRBJ1-6; D is uncertain. The CDR3 covers 14 residues. V was cut by 8 bases and J by 1 base, with 9 bases left in between. The germline V gene encodes CDR1 ENHRY and CDR2 SYGVKD. The CDR3 nucleotides are TGTGCCATCGGAGAGAGTTCCTATAATTCACCCCTCCACTTT. Translating it yields CAIGESSYNSPLHF.

The genes are TRBV14 and TRBJ2-7, with TRBD2 matching over 7 bases. The CDR3 contains 14 residues. Losses at the gene ends were 3 bases for V and 5 bases for J; bases not matched to a gene: 7. Germline CDR1 is SGHDN and CDR2 is FVKESK. Written as DNA, the CDR3 is TGTGCCAGCAGCCAGTTCGGGGGGTCCCACGAGCAGTACTTC. It encodes CASSQFGGSHEQYF. The whole variable domain, remainder taken from reference TRBV14 and TRBJ2-7, is EAGVTQFPSHSVIEKGQTVTLRCDPISGHDNLYWYRRVMGKEIKFLLHFVKESKQDESGMPNNRFLAERTGGTYSTLKVQPAELEDSGVYFCASSQFGGSHEQYFGPGTRLTVT.

The genes are TRBV28 and TRBJ2-5, with a weak D call TRBD1 (5 bases). Trimming cost V 3 bases and J 5 bases, with 10 bases left between them. The CDR3 consists of 13 residues. The germline CDR1 and CDR2 sequences are MDHEN and SYDVKM. CDR3 protein: CASSLQGYETQYF. The CDR3 nucleotides are TGTGCCAGCAGTTTGCAGGGTTACGAGACCCAGTACTTC. The variable domain in full, completed from reference TRBV28 and TRBJ2-5, reads DVKVTQSSRYLVKRTGEKVFLECVQDMDHENMFWYRQDPGLGLRLIYFSYDVKMKEKGDIPEGYSVSREKKERFSLILESASTNQTSMYLCASSLQGYETQYFGPGTRLLVL.

The chain couples TRBV29-1 to TRBJ2-1, with 7 bases lining up with TRBD1. Germline V gene sequence: CDR1 SQVTM, CDR2 ANQGSEA. CDR3 length: 18 amino acids. The ends lost 4 bases at V and 0 bases at J; junction bases unmatched: 15. CDR3 loop: CSVVGGQGVKRSYNEQFF. In DNA form, the CDR3 reads TGCAGCGTTGTGGGTGGGCAGGGGGTAAAACGCTCCTACAATGAGCAGTTCTTC.

The chain couples TRBV30 to TRBJ2-3; 7 nucleotides match TRBD2. The CDR3 contains 15 residues. The germline V gene encodes CDR1 GTSNPN and CDR2 SVGIG (reference sequence). Unmatched junction bases numbered 9, after V lost 4 bases and J lost 2 bases. The CDR3 nucleotides read TGTGCCTGGAAGCTGGGCGGGGGATTCACAGATACGCAGTATTTT. Encoded protein: CAWKLGGGFTDTQYF.

The chain links TRBV7-8 to TRBJ2-7; the D gene is possibly TRBD2 (5 bases). Germline V CDR1 and CDR2: SGHVS, FQNEAQ. The CDR3 sequence is 15 residues long. V lost 1 base, J lost 2 bases, and 12 bases lay in between. The CDR3 here is CASSLVSGITYEQYF. The CDR3 DNA reads as TGTGCCAGCAGCTTAGTTTCCGGGATTACCTACGAGCAGTACTTC.

The V gene is TRBV5-5, the J gene TRBJ2-7; D gene ambiguous. Germline CDR1 and CDR2: SGHKS and YYEKEE (reference sequence). The CDR3 runs 15 residues. Trimming cost V 0 bases and J 0 bases, with 10 bases left between them. The CDR3 loop reads CASSLGQDSSYEQYF. For the CDR3, the DNA is TGTGCCAGCAGCTTGGGGCAGGATAGCTCCTACGAGCAGTACTTC.